One and the same sample provided the 21 T cell receptor beta chains below, sequenced in a study of cytomegalovirus exposure and HLA in healthy donors. It was with 60 Vbeta and 13 Jbeta primers that the PCR ran. The table came from immunoSEQ multiplex PCR; TCRdb's copy has only in-frame clones and leaves some out. The sample yields 150,000 to 200,000 clones, roughly 79% seen once. The specimen was PBMCs. The receptors derive from a woman in her twenties or thirties in good health and CMV-seropositive.

This clone occurred a few times. The V call is TRBV7-6, the J call TRBJ2-4; 7 bases map to TRBD2. V was pared by 5 bases and J by 9 bases, with 10 bases of the junction left unmatched. Germline V gives CDR1 SGHVS, CDR2 FNYEAQ. The CDR3 has 14 residues. CDR3 protein: CASSQGNWGGIQYF. CDR3 in DNA: TGTGCCAGCAGCCAAGGGAATTGGGGGGGCATTCAGTACTTC.

This chain uses TRBV29-1 with TRBJ1-2; tentative D call: TRBD1 (5 bases). Trimming removed 1 base at V and 1 base at J, with 10 bases between. CDR3 length: 14 amino acids. Germline V lookup: CDR1 SQVTM, CDR2 ANQGSEA. The CDR3 sequence: CSVEARQLNYGYTF. CDR3 sequence (DNA): TGCAGCGTTGAAGCTCGACAGCTTAACTATGGCTACACCTTC.

The V gene is TRBV29-1, the J gene TRBJ2-1, with D possibly matching TRBD1 (5 bases). Germline V CDR1 and CDR2: SQVTM, ANQGSEA. V lost 6 bases, J lost 2 bases, and 17 bases lay in between. The CDR3 extends over 15 amino acids. The CDR3 nucleotides read TGCAGCGTCGTGACAGCGCCCCGAACCTACAATGAGCAGTTCTTC. Translating it yields CSVVTAPRTYNEQFF.

The V call is TRBV7-6, the J call TRBJ2-7; 8 nucleotides line up with TRBD1. The CDR3 runs to 15 residues. The V and J ends lost 5 bases and 3 bases, in that order; junction bases with no gene match: 9. Germline V lookup: CDR1 SGHVS, CDR2 FNYEAQ. CDR3 in amino acids: CASSPGQGPYYEQYF. The CDR3, as DNA: TGTGCCAGCAGCCCAGGACAGGGCCCTTACTACGAGCAGTACTTC. Looking up the rest from reference TRBV7-6 and TRBJ2-7 gives the full variable domain: GAGVSQSPRYKVTKRGQDVALRCDPISGHVSLYWYRQALGQGPEFLTYFNYEAQQDKSGLPNDRFSAERPEGSISTLTIQRTEQRDSAMYRCASSPGQGPYYEQYFGPGTRLTVT.

This clone occurred a few times. The DNA for the CDR3 is TGCGCCAGCAGGAGCCTGCTCAACTATGGCTACACCTTC. Protein product: CASRSLLNYGYTF. J is TRBJ1-2 and V is TRBV23-1; D call uncertain. TRBV23-1 carries the ORF label, with uncertain function. Trimming took 6 bases from V and 2 from J, leaving 10 bases between them. The CDR3 spans 13 residues.

V usage is TRBV7-7 and J usage is TRBJ2-3, with D possibly TRBD1 on 6 matching bases. Germline CDR1 SSHAT, CDR2 FNYEAQ (reference sequence). Trimming took 5 bases from V and 1 from J, leaving 10 bases between them. This CDR3 has 14 residues. The CDR3 nucleotides are TGTGCCAGCAGCCCTACAGGGCGCACAGATACGCAGTATTTT. It specifies CASSPTGRTDTQYF. The complete variable domain, with remaining parts taken from reference TRBV7-7 and TRBJ2-3, reads GAGVSQSPRYKVTKRGQDVTLRCDPISSHATLYWYQQALGQGPEFLTYFNYEAQPDKSGLPSDRFSAERPEGSISTLTIQRTEQRDSAMYRCASSPTGRTDTQYFGPGTRLTVL.

In the case of this clone: This CDR3 fails to terminate in the conserved phenylalanine or tryptophan, so it likely reflects a read error. The chain joins TRBV2 to TRBJ1-1, with 10 positions matching TRBD1. Trimming removed 3 bases from V and 5 bases from J; junction bases left unmatched: 6. Looked up from germline, CDR1 is SNHLY and CDR2 is FYNNEI. There are 15 residues in the CDR3. CDR3 in amino acids: CASSDSDRGKTEAFL. The CDR3 DNA reads TGTGCCAGCAGTGATTCGGACAGGGGGAAGACTGAAGCTTTCCTT.

The V call is TRBV7-2, the J call TRBJ1-2, with D unresolved. Trimming stripped 5 bases from V and 5 bases from J, with 21 bases between. CDR1 is SGHTA and CDR2 is FQGNSA in the germline V gene. There are 16 residues in the CDR3. The CDR3 loop reads CASSATSRPDIYGYTF. The CDR3 DNA is TGTGCCAGCAGCGCGACGTCCAGGCCCGATATTTATGGCTACACCTTC. Looking up the rest from reference TRBV7-2 and TRBJ1-2 gives the full variable domain: GAGVSQSPSNKVTEKGKDVELRCDPISGHTALYWYRQSLGQGLEFLIYFQGNSAPDKSGLPSDRFSAERTGGSVSTLTIQRTQQEDSAVYLCASSATSRPDIYGYTFGSGTRLTVV.

This chain connects TRBV6-5 to TRBJ2-5; D is undetermined. Germline values: CDR1 MNHEY, CDR2 SVGAGI. This CDR3 comprises 12 residues. V was cut by 6 bases and J by 7 bases, with 12 bases left in between. CDR3 amino acids: CASSIRRGTQYF. Here the CDR3 DNA reads TGTGCCAGCAGCATCCGGCGAGGGACCCAGTACTTC.

This chain links TRBV5-1 with TRBJ1-1; 7 bases fit TRBD1. Losses at the gene ends were 7 bases for V and 2 bases for J; bases not matched to a gene: 8. CDR3 size: 14 residues. Germline assignment: CDR1 SGHRS and CDR2 YFSETQ. This chain's CDR3 is CASQGGAGNTEAFF. For the CDR3, the DNA is TGCGCCAGCCAAGGGGGCGCGGGCAACACTGAAGCTTTCTTT.

The V call is TRBV7-9, the J call TRBJ2-6; TRBD1 matches at 9 bases. The CDR3 loop spans 16 amino acids. The trim removed 3 bases at V and 2 bases at J, leaving 2 bases unmatched. Germline V gives CDR1 SEHNR, CDR2 FQNEAQ (reference sequence). This chain's CDR3 is CASSLNRGPGANVLTF. CDR3 in DNA: TGTGCCAGCAGCTTGAACAGGGGGCCTGGGGCCAACGTCCTGACTTTC.

The J gene is TRBJ2-6, the V gene TRBV27; the D is unclear. The V and J ends lost 6 bases and 0 bases respectively, with 3 bases between them. Germline-derived CDR1 and CDR2 are MNHEY and SMNVEV (reference sequence). This CDR3 spans 13 amino acids. The CDR3 loop is CASRSSGANVLTF. CDR3 DNA: TGTGCCAGCAGGAGCTCTGGGGCCAACGTCCTGACTTTC.

V and J are TRBV10-3 and TRBJ2-2, with D maybe TRBD1 (5 bases). The CDR3 extends over 14 amino acids. Germline values: CDR1 ENHRY, CDR2 SYGVKD. Trimming cost V 8 bases and J 2 bases, with 12 bases left between them. The CDR3 spells CAIGSGINTGELFF. The CDR3, as DNA: TGTGCCATCGGCTCAGGGATTAACACCGGGGAGCTGTTTTTT.

The sample holds one count of this clone. The chain couples TRBV7-2 to TRBJ2-1, with 9 bases identical to TRBD1. This CDR3 spans 14 amino acids. CDR1 is SGHTA and CDR2 is FQGNSA in the germline V gene. Trimming cost V 4 bases and J 4 bases; bases outside gene matches: 2. The CDR3 nucleotides are TGTGCCAGCAGCTGGGGGACAGGGTACAATGAGCAGTTCTTC. It specifies CASSWGTGYNEQFF.

The V and J genes are TRBV20-1 and TRBJ2-3; D unclear. Germline CDR1 and CDR2: DFQATT and SNEGSKA (reference sequence). Trimming pared 5 bases from V and 2 bases from J, leaving 5 bases between. This CDR3 contains 11 residues. CDR3 region: CSARSTDTQYF. The DNA of the CDR3 is TGCAGTGCTCGGTCCACAGATACGCAGTATTTT.

The chain recombines TRBV6-5 with TRBJ2-7; perhaps TRBD2 as D (6 bases). Trimming pared 0 bases from V and 2 bases from J, leaving 11 bases between. The CDR3 covers 15 residues. The germline V gene has CDR1 MNHEY and CDR2 SVGAGI. This CDR3 is CASSYSRDSTYEQYF. CDR3 sequence (DNA): TGTGCCAGCAGTTACTCGAGGGACTCCACCTACGAGCAGTACTTC.

The rearrangement joins TRBV7-2 to TRBJ2-5, with a weak D call TRBD1 (7 bases). CDR1 and CDR2 from the germline V gene are SGHTA and FQGNSA. V shed 1 base and J shed 5 bases, with 23 bases lying between them. The CDR3 extends over 18 amino acids. The CDR3 DNA is TGTGCCAGCAGCTTAGGGCGGGACAGCTTCCTTAATGGGGAGACCCAGTACTTC. The encoded protein is CASSLGRDSFLNGETQYF. The entire variable domain, with the rest obtained from reference TRBV7-2 and TRBJ2-5, is as follows: GAGVSQSPSNKVTEKGKDVELRCDPISGHTALYWYRQSLGQGLEFLIYFQGNSAPDKSGLPSDRFSAERTGGSVSTLTIQRTQQEDSAVYLCASSLGRDSFLNGETQYFGPGTRLLVL.

V is TRBV6-5 and J is TRBJ2-7; tentatively, D is TRBD1 (6 bases). The V end lost 6 bases, the J end lost 3 bases, and 12 bases lay between the germline ends. The length of the CDR3 is 13 residues. The germline V gene encodes CDR1 MNHEY and CDR2 SVGAGI. CDR3 in DNA: TGTGCCAGCAGCCAAGGACAGCTCTACGAGCAGTACTTC. This sequence encodes CASSQGQLYEQYF.

The gene calls are TRBV6-1 and TRBJ1-1; 10 bases agree with TRBD1. Germline assignment: CDR1 MNHNS and CDR2 SASEGT. Germline trimming cut 6 bases from V and 4 bases from J; bases unmatched to any gene: 2. CDR3 length: 13 residues. CDR3 residues: CASRRQGATEAFF. CDR3 DNA sequence: TGTGCCAGCAGGAGACAGGGGGCCACTGAAGCTTTCTTT.

CDR3: CASSEASLLVGNEQFF. DNA for the CDR3: TGTGCCAGCAGTGAAGCGTCCCTCCTAGTAGGCAATGAGCAGTTCTTC. The chain links TRBV2 to TRBJ2-1; D is unclear. Germline assignment: CDR1 SNHLY and CDR2 FYNNEI. This CDR3 comprises 16 residues. Deletions cut 0 bases from V and 6 bases from J, with 15 bases between.

This chain uses TRBV28 with TRBJ1-1; D is uncertain. V was cut by 8 bases and J by 0 bases, with 10 bases left in between. Germline-derived CDR1 and CDR2 are MDHEN and SYDVKM. The CDR3 loop spans 13 amino acids. CDR3 bases: TGTGCCAGCGGAGGGAACTTGAACACTGAAGCTTTCTTT. Its translation: CASGGNLNTEAFF. The full variable domain, its missing parts supplied by reference TRBV28 and TRBJ1-1, is DVKVTQSSRYLVKRTGEKVFLECVQDMDHENMFWYRQDPGLGLRLIYFSYDVKMKEKGDIPEGYSVSREKKERFSLILESASTNQTSMYLCASGGNLNTEAFFGQGTRLTVV.